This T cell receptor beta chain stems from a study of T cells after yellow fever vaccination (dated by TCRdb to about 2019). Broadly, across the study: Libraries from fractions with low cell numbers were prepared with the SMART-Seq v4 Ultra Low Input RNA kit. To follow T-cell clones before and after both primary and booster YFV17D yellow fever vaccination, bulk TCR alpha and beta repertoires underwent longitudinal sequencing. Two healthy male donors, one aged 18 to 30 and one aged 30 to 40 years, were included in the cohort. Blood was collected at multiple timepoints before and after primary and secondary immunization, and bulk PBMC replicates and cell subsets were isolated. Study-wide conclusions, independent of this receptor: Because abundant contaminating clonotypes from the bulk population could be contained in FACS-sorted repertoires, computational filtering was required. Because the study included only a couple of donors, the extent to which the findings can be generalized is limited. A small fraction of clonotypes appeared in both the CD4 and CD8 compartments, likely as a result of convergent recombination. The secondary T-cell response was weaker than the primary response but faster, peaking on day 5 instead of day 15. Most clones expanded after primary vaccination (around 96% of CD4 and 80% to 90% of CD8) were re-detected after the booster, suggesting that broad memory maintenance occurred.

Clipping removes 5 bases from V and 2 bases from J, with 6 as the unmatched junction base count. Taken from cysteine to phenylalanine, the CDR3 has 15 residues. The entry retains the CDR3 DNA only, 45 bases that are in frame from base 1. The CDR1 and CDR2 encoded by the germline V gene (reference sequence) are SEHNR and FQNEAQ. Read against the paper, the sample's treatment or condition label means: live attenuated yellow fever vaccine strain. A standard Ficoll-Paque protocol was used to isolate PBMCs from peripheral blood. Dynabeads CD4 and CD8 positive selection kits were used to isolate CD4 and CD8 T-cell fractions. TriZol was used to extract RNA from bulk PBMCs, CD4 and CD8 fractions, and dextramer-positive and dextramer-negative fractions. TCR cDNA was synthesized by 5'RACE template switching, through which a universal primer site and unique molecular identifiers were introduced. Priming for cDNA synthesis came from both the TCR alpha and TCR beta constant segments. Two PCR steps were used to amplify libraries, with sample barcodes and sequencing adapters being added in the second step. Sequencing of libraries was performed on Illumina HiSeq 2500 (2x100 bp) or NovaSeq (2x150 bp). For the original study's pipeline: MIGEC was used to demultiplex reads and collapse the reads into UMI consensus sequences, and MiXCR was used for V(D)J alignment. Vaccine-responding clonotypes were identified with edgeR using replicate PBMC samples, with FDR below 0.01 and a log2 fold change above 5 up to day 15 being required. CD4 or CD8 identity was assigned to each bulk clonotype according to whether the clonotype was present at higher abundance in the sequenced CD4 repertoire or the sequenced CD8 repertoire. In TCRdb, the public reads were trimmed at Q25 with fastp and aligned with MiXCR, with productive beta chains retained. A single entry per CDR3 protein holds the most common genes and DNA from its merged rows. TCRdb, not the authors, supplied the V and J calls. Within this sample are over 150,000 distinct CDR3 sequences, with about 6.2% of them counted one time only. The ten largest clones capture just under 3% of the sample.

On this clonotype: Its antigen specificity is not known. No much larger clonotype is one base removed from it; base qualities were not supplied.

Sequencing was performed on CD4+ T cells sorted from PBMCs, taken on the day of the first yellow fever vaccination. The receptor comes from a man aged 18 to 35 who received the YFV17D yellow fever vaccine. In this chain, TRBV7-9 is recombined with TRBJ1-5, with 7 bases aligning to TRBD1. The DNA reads TGTGCCAGCAGCCCGTTGGGGACAGGCAATCAGCCCCAGCATTTT. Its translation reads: CASSPLGTGNQPQHF. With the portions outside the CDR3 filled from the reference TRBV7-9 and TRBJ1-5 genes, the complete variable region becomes DTGVSQNPRHKITKRGQNVTFRCDPISEHNRLYWYRQTLGQGPEFLTYFQNEAQLEKSRLLSDRFSAERPKGSFSTLEIQRTEQGDSAMYLCASSPLGTGNQPQHFGDGTRLSIL.